This entry describes one TCR beta chain. Its antigen remains unidentified. TCR beta sequencing covered blood CD8+ and CD4+ T cells. Both CD4+ and CD8+ T cells were negatively isolated, and TEMRA cells underwent FACS enrichment. Germline V gives CDR1 SGHRS, CDR2 YFSETQ. The CDR3 totals 18 residues. The V gene lost 0 bases and the J gene lost 2 bases, with 15 bases spanning the gap. The RNA, about 0.45 to 1 ug, was put through reverse transcription using random hexamers. Multiplex immunoSEQ PCR targeted 54 Vbeta and 13 Jbeta TCR beta segments. A single record per CDR3 protein comes from TCRdb applying MiXCR to the immunoSEQ multiplex PCR reads. The data contain some 170,000 distinct CDR3 sequences, about 95% of them singletons. The source of the sample is a study of CD8 T cells in Susac syndrome. Study-level results: The authors acknowledged that the study's TCR sequencing and HLA analysis involved relatively few individuals.

The specimen sequenced was CD4+ T cells from PBMCs. The sequence was collected from a human donor in good health. The chain carries TRBV5-1 and TRBJ2-6; D perhaps matches TRBD1 (5 bases). CDR3 sequence: CASSLGSGAQAGANVLTF. In DNA, the CDR3 is TGCGCCAGCAGCTTGGGCTCTGGGGCTCAGGCTGGGGCCAACGTCCTGACTTTC.